Sequencing of this TCR beta chain was carried out in a study of T cell changes during pregnancy in multiple sclerosis. The repertoire was sequenced with immunoSEQ multiplex PCR; TCRdb's copy has only in-frame clones and lacks some. The sample includes tens of thousands of clones, about 91% of them seen just once. Germline assignment: CDR1 SGHDN and CDR2 FVKESK. This CDR3 has 16 residues. V lost 4 bases to trimming and J lost 5 bases, with 20 bases between them. This clone has a single count. The sequencing here drew on peripheral blood, taken after pregnancy. This TCR derives from a female donor with multiple sclerosis, enrolled in a pregnancy study. This chain links TRBV14 with TRBJ1-1; D perhaps matches TRBD1 (5 bases). The CDR3, as DNA: TGTGCCAGCAGCCCAGGTTGGGGCGAGACGAGGACTGAAGCTTTCTTT. Residues: CASSPGWGETRTEAFF.